The clone carrying this T cell receptor (beta chain) was recorded many times. This sample stems from a study of T cells in Graves' hyperthyroidism and ophthalmopathy. The V gene lost 0 bases and the J gene lost 3 bases, with 18 bases spanning the gap. The germline gives CDR1 DFQATT, CDR2 SNEGSKA (reference sequence). This CDR3 has 16 amino acids. There were TCR beta CDR3 regions amplified from RNA transcripts. First-round RT-PCR targeting the TCR CDR3 was performed with the HTBI primer set. A single record per CDR3 protein comes from TCRdb applying MiXCR to the multiplex PCR reads. The data show more than 650,000 distinct CDR3 sequences, 13% to 15% seen once.

The sample was blood. The chain carries TRBV20-1 and TRBJ2-7; D gene uncertain. The receptor's source is a woman between 18 and 29 years old with Graves' hyperthyroidism. The CDR3 loop is CSARDSPTEPSYEQYF. CDR3 coding DNA: TGCAGTGCTAGAGATTCCCCGACCGAGCCGAGCTACGAGCAGTACTTC.